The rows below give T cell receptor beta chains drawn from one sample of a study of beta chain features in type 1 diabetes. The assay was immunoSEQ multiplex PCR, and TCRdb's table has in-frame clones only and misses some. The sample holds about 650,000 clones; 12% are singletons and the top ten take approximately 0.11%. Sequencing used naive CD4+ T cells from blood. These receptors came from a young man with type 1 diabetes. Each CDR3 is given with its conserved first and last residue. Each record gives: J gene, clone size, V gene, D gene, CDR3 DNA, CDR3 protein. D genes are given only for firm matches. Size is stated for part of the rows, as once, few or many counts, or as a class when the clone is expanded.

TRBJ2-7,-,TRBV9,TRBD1,TGTGCCAGCAGTCCCCAGACAGGGACCCACGAGCAGTACTTC,CASSPQTGTHEQYF
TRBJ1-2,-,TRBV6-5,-,TGTGCCCGCATGGGAGCCTACACTAACTATGGCTACACCTTC,CARMGAYTNYGYTF
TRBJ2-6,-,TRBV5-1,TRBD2,TGCGCCAGCAGCTTATGGAAGGGAGGGTCTGGGGCCAACGTCCTGACTTTC,CASSLWKGGSGANVLTF
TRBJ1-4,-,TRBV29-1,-,TGCAGCGTTGGGGGCGGAGCAACTAATGAAAAACTGTTTTTT,CSVGGGATNEKLFF
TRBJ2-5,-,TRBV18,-,TGTGCCAGCTCACCACGGCCCGAGACCCAGTACTTC,CASSPRPETQYF
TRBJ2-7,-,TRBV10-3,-,TGTGCCATCAGTGAGCGGGCAGAGAACTACGAGCAGTACTTC,CAISERAENYEQYF
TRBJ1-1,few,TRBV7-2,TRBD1,TGTGCCAGCAGCTTAAGTCCAGGGGGCAACACTGAAGCTTTCTTT,CASSLSPGGNTEAFF
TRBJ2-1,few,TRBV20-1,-,TGCAGTGCTAGAGATCAGGTTAAGCAGTTCTTC,CSARDQVKQFF
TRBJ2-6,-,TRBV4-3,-,TGCGCCAGCAGCTTGACTGGGGCCAACGTCCTGACTTTC,CASSLTGANVLTF
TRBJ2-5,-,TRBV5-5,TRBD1,TGTGCCAGCAGTGGACAGGGGATCCAAGAGACCCAGTACTTC,CASSGQGIQETQYF
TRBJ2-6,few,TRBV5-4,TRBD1,TGTGCCAGCAGCTTCGTCCCGGGACAGGGTACCTCTGGGGCCAACGTCCTGACTTTC,CASSFVPGQGTSGANVLTF
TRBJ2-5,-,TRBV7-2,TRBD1,TGTGCCAGCAGCTTGACAGGGGGCGCGGAGACCCAGTACTTC,CASSLTGGAETQYF
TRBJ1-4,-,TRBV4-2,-,TGTGCCAGCAGTCATGGGAGCAGGACTACTAATGAAAAACTGTTTTTT,CASSHGSRTTNEKLFF
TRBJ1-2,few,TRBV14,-,TGTGCCAGCAGCCGAGCCGGGACGGGGTCCTATGGCTACACCTTC,CASSRAGTGSYGYTF
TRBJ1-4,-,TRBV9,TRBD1,TGTGCCAGCAGCAGACCGGAGGGAAGTGGTGACGGGACAGCCCATGAAAAACTGTTTTTT,CASSRPEGSGDGTAHEKLFF
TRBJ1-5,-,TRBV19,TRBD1,TGTGCCAGTAGTGGGACAGCCCTGGGTAATCAGCCCCAGCATTTT,CASSGTALGNQPQHF
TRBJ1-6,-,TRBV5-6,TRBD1,TGTGCCAGCAGCTCACTCGGGCAGGGGGACTCACCCCTCCACTTT,CASSSLGQGDSPLHF
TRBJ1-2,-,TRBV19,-,TGTGCCAGTAGTCCTCTCCGGACTCAACATGGCTACACCTTC,CASSPLRTQHGYTF
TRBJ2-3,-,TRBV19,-,TGTGCCAGTAACGGAGGGCTGAGCACAGATACGCAGTATTTT,CASNGGLSTDTQYF
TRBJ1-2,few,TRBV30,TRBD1,TGTGCCTGGAGTGGGGCCACCGACAGGGGGATCTATGGCTACACCTTC,CAWSGATDRGIYGYTF
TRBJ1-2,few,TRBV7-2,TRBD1,TGTGCCAGCAGCTCCTCCGGGACAGATGGCTACACCTTC,CASSSSGTDGYTF
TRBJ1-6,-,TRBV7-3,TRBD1,TGTGCCAGCAGCTTAACAACAGGGGGCAGGCACGCCCTCCACTTT,CASSLTTGGRHALHF
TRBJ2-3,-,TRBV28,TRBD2,TGTGCCAGCAGTTTCTCCCTAGCGGGCGCCACAGATACGCAGTATTTT,CASSFSLAGATDTQYF
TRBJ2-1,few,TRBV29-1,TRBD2,TGCAGCTACTGGACTAGGGCCTTCGGGAATGAGCAGTTCTTC,CSYWTRAFGNEQFF
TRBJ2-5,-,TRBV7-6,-,TGTGCCAGCAGCTTGGGGACTCTAGAGACCCAGTACTTC,CASSLGTLETQYF
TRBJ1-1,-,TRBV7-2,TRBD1,TGTGCCAGCAGCTCGACAGGGGGCCAAAACACTGAAGCTTTCTTT,CASSSTGGQNTEAFF
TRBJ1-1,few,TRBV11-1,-,TGTGCCAGCAGCTCAACCACTGAAGCTTTCTTT,CASSSTTEAFF
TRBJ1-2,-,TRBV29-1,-,TGCAGCGTCGGGGGTCGGGGTTTTGGCTACACCTTC,CSVGGRGFGYTF
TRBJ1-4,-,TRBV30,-,TGTGCCTGGGGGGCGAGAGAAAAACTGTTTTTT,CAWGAREKLFF
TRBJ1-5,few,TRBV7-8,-,TGTGCCAGCAGCTTCGACAGTAGCAATCAGCCCCAGCATTTT,CASSFDSSNQPQHF
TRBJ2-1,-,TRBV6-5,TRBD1,TGTGCCAGCAGTCCTTGGGACAGGGGTATCAATGAGCAGTTCTTC,CASSPWDRGINEQFF
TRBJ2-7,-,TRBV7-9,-,TGTGCCAGCCAGGGGACCTACGAGCAGTACTTC,CASQGTYEQYF
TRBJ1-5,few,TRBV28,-,TGTGCCAGCACCCTATGGGACATTAGCAATCAGCCCCAGCATTTT,CASTLWDISNQPQHF
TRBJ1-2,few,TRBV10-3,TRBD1,TGTGCCATCAGCGGGACAGGCGAATATGGCTACACCTTC,CAISGTGEYGYTF
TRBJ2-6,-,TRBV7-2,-,TGTGCCAGCAGCTTAGACGGGGGTGGCTCTGGGGCCAACGTCCTGACTTTC,CASSLDGGGSGANVLTF
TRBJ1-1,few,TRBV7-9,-,TGTGCCAGCAGCTTACAAGGGGTGGGGAACACTGAAGCTTTCTTT,CASSLQGVGNTEAFF
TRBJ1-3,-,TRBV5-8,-,TGTGCCAGCAGTACACAAGAGGGAAACACCATATATTTT,CASSTQEGNTIYF
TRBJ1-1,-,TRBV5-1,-,TGCGCCAGCAGCTTGCAGCCTCCGGGCGGCACCATGAACACTGAAGCTTTCTTT,CASSLQPPGGTMNTEAFF
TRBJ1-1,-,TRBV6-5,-,TGTGCCAGCAGGAGGACGGTGAACACTGAAGCTTTCTTT,CASRRTVNTEAFF
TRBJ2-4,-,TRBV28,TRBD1,TGTGCCAGCAGCTCCGGGACAGGGGAAAACATTCAGTACTTC,CASSSGTGENIQYF
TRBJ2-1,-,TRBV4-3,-,TGCGCCAGCAGCCAAGTCCTAGCCAATGAGCAGTTCTTC,CASSQVLANEQFF
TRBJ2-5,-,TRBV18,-,TGTGCCAGCTCACCACTGACAAACGTGGGGACCCAGTACTTC,CASSPLTNVGTQYF